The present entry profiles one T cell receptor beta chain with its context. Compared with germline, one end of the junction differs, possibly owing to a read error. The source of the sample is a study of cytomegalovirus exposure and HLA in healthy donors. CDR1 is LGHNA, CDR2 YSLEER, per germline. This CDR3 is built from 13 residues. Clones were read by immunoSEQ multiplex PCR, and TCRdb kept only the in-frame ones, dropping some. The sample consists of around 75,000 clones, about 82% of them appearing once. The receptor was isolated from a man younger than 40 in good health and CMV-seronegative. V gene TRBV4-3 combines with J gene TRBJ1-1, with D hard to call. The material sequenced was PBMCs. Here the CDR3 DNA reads TGCGCCAGCAGCCAAGATCTGAACAGTGAAGCTTTCTTT. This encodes CASSQDLNSEAFF.